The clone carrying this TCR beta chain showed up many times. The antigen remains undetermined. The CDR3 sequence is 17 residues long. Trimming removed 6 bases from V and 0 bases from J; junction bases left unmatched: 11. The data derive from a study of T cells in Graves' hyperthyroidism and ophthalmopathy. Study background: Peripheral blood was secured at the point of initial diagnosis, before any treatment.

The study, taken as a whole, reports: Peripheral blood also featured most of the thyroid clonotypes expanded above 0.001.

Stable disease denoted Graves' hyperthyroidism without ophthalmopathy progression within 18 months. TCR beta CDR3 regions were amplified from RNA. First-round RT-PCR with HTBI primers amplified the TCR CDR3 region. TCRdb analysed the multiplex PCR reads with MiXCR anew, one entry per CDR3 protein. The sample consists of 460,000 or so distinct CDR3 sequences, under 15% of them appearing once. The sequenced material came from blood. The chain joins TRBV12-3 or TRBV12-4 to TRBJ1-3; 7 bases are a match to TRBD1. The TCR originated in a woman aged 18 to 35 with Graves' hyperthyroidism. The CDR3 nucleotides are TGTGCCAGCAGGCCCTCTTGGGACAGCCTCTCTGGAAACACCATATATTTT. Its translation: CASRPSWDSLSGNTIYF.